The clone carrying this T cell receptor beta chain came up many times. Together with a sample-barcoded 5' primer, a J-beta primer mix was included in a second PCR lasting roughly 6 to 12 cycles. TCRdb re-derived calls from the 5' RACE reads in MiXCR, one entry per CDR3 protein. Of around 1,700,000 distinct CDR3 sequences detected, 25% to 30% appear once; the ten largest clones hold 7.7%. These data originate in a study of blood T cells in healthy people across ages. The CDR3 runs 15 residues. Germline V gene lookup returns CDR1 SGHRS and CDR2 YFSETQ. Trimming pared 0 bases from V and 3 bases from J, leaving 10 bases between.

The chain has TRBV5-1 and TRBJ1-5; a weak D match, TRBD1 (6 bases). The sample comprised blood. This TCR came from a woman aged 25 to 39 in good health. The CDR3 nucleotides are TGCGCCAGCAGCTTGGCCGGGGGCAACAATCAGCCCCAGCATTTT. Amino acids: CASSLAGGNNQPQHF.